The clone carrying this TCR beta chain turned up a few times. V was trimmed by 2 bases and J by 1 base, leaving 6 bases between them. This CDR3 has 13 amino acids. Germline lookup yields CDR1 MNHEY and CDR2 SVGEGT. From about 20-30 mg of unsorted bulk tissue, DNA and RNA were co-extracted together. Patients underwent surgical resection for primary liver carcinoma. Treatment-naive at the time, the patients had chronic HBV infection. The sample comes from a study of tumor-infiltrating lymphocytes in primary liver carcinoma. Looking at the study overall: Ages ranged from 30 to 69, with HCC or mixed HCC-cholangiocarcinoma.

A primer in the constant region served to generate TCR beta cDNA from approximately 460 ng of total RNA. The TCR beta library was amplified through three nested multiplex PCR rounds in a modified ARM-PCR procedure. The study ran its first two PCR rounds for roughly 9 cycles each, using TRBV1-TRBV30 forward primers and a C-beta reverse primer. MiXCR, applied by TCRdb to the multiplex PCR reads, yields one record per CDR3 protein. The sample contains tens of thousands of distinct CDR3 sequences, roughly two thirds of which appear only once. This clonotype was sampled from a man between 40 and 49 years old with primary liver carcinoma and hepatitis B virus infection. This chain links TRBV6-2 or TRBV6-3 with TRBJ2-7, with D unclear. The sequencing sample was made of liver tumor tissue from sampling region 4. Subset: tumor region T4, right-lateral pole. The CDR3 DNA reads TGTGCCAGCAGTTACGGGGTATCCTACGAGCAGTACTTC. It translates to CASSYGVSYEQYF.